Here is one T cell receptor (beta chain) with its context. Preparation of the TCRbeta library used unique molecular identifiers. Using its own MiXCR run on the PCR reads, TCRdb lists one record per CDR3 protein. The repertoire has just under 550,000 distinct CDR3 sequences, 18% of them found once; the top ten carry less than 4%. The data were obtained in a study of T-cell reconstitution after alpha-beta-depleted transplantation in children. V was trimmed by 8 bases and J by 8 bases, leaving 9 bases between them. Germline CDR1 SNHLY, CDR2 FYNNEI. The CDR3 contains 10 residues. This sample comprised PBMCs from the stem cell graft donor, obtained from the stem cell graft. This chain links TRBV2 with TRBJ1-1; D is undetermined. This sequence originates from a human donor who donated a stem cell graft to a child with acute lymphoblastic leukemia. The CDR3 DNA reads TGTGCCAGCGCAGCAGCAGAAGCTTTCTTT. Protein sequence: CASAAAEAFF.